Presented here are 26 T cell receptor beta chains from one specimen sequenced in a study of blood T cell repertoires in COVID-19. Using immunoSEQ multiplex PCR, the repertoire was profiled, and TCRdb retains in-frame clones only, with some absent. The table records some 26,000 clones, roughly 76% of them present only once. Sample: peripheral blood. The receptors shown here come from a man in his 70s with acute or convalescent COVID-19.

The chain couples TRBV19 to TRBJ2-3; 12 bases are a match to TRBD1. Trimming at V came to 7 bases and at J to 5 bases, leaving 7 bases not matched to a gene. The CDR3 sequence is 15 residues long. CDR1 is LNHDA, CDR2 SQIVND, per germline (reference sequence). DNA of the CDR3: TGTGCCAGTAATGGGGGACAGGGGGCGAAAGATACGCAGTATTTT. Encoded protein: CASNGGQGAKDTQYF. The entire variable domain, with the rest obtained from reference TRBV19 and TRBJ2-3, is as follows: DGGITQSPKYLFRKEGQNVTLSCEQNLNHDAMYWYRQDPGQGLRLIYYSQIVNDFQKGDIAEGYSVSREKKESFPLTVTSAQKNPTAFYLCASNGGQGAKDTQYFGPGTRLTVL.

Only a few counts were recorded for this clone. This chain uses TRBV28 with TRBJ2-7, with 7 bases aligning to TRBD2. After removal of 6 bases from V and 1 base from J, the junction contained 9 bases not matched to a gene. This CDR3 region has 15 residues. CDR1 MDHEN and CDR2 SYDVKM come from the germline V gene. The CDR3: CASRLGSGVSYEQYF. The DNA for the CDR3 is TGTGCCAGCAGGTTAGGCAGCGGGGTGTCCTACGAGCAGTACTTC.

V gene TRBV11-3 combines with J gene TRBJ2-1, with D possibly TRBD2 on 6 matching bases. V lost 1 base, J lost 5 bases, and 9 bases lay in between. CDR1 and CDR2 (germline): SGHNT, YENEEA. CDR3 length: 14 residues. CDR3 protein: CASSLAGRNNEQFF. CDR3 bases: TGTGCCAGCAGCTTAGCAGGGAGGAACAATGAGCAGTTCTTC.

This clone turned up a few times. The chain combines TRBV20-1 with TRBJ1-1; D is ambiguous. Germline V CDR1 and CDR2: DFQATT, SNEGSKA (reference sequence). The V and J ends lost 3 bases and 3 bases respectively, with 5 bases between them. The CDR3 length is 11 residues. CDR3 in DNA: TGCAGTGCTAGGGAGGACACTGAAGCTTTCTTT. It is translated as CSAREDTEAFF.

The CDR3 nucleotides read TGTGCCAGCAGGAGGGCAGGTGGCACCGGGGAGCTGTTTTTT. This codes for CASRRAGGTGELFF. V is TRBV14 and J is TRBJ2-2, with D possibly TRBD2 on 5 matching bases. The CDR3 consists of 14 residues. Germline CDR1 SGHDN, CDR2 FVKESK. V lost 6 bases and J lost 4, with 12 bases in between.

V and J are TRBV7-2 and TRBJ2-5; 7 bases are shared with TRBD2. The CDR3 consists of 14 residues. Per germline, CDR1 SGHTA and CDR2 FQGNSA. Trimming removed 5 bases from V and 5 bases from J; junction bases left unmatched: 8. Here the CDR3 reads CASSRSGNSETQYF. As DNA, the CDR3 is TGTGCCAGCAGCCGGAGCGGGAATTCGGAGACCCAGTACTTC.

This clone was found many times. The chain uses TRBV9 and TRBJ2-7; 11 nucleotides line up with TRBD1. This CDR3 has 14 residues. Germline loops: CDR1 SGDLS, CDR2 YYNGEE. The V segment lost 3 bases and the J segment 5 bases; nucleotides outside the gene matches: 4. The CDR3 spells CASSASDRGHEQYF. CDR3 bases: TGTGCCAGCAGCGCCTCGGACAGGGGGCACGAGCAGTACTTC.

The gene calls are TRBV7-7 and TRBJ2-2, with D perhaps matching TRBD2 (6 bases). Germline CDR1 reads SSHAT; CDR2 reads FNYEAQ (reference sequence). The CDR3 loop spans 16 amino acids. Trimming took off 3 bases at V and 1 base at J, with 12 bases between the two ends. The CDR3 loop reads CASSFTSLENTGELFF. DNA for the CDR3: TGTGCCAGCAGCTTCACTAGCTTAGAGAACACCGGGGAGCTGTTTTTT.

The chain employs TRBV28 and TRBJ2-7; TRBD1 matches at 9 bases. The CDR3 consists of 16 residues. The germline V gene has CDR1 MDHEN and CDR2 SYDVKM. The V segment lost 3 bases and the J segment 3 bases; nucleotides outside the gene matches: 9. The CDR3 DNA reads TGTGCCAGCAGTTTTTGGGGACAGGGAATTCTCTACGAGCAGTACTTC. It specifies CASSFWGQGILYEQYF.

This clone has only a few counts. CDR3 DNA sequence: TGCAGCGTGGGGACGACAGGGGTGGGGACCCAGTACTTC. Translating it yields CSVGTTGVGTQYF. The chain combines TRBV29-1 with TRBJ2-5; 8 nucleotides align to TRBD1. With 6 bases clipped from V and 7 bases from J, the junction kept 10 bases outside the gene matches. The CDR3 is made up of 13 amino acids. CDR1 SQVTM and CDR2 ANQGSEA come from the germline V gene.

The chain employs TRBV2 and TRBJ1-1; 8 bases line up with TRBD1. This CDR3 is built from 13 residues. The germline gives CDR1 SNHLY, CDR2 FYNNEI. Unmatched junction bases numbered 6, after V lost 5 bases and J lost 7 bases. The DNA of the CDR3 is TGTGCCAGCAGTATAGGACAGGGCCTTGAAGCTTTCTTT. It translates to CASSIGQGLEAFF.

The chain employs TRBV18 and TRBJ2-1; D is unclear. The CDR3 totals 14 residues. CDR1 and CDR2 from the germline V gene are KGHSH and LQKENI. V was clipped by 3 bases and J by 1 base, with 7 bases between them. CDR3 DNA: TGTGCCAGCTCACCCGTCCAGTCCTACAATGAGCAGTTCTTC. Translating it yields CASSPVQSYNEQFF.

In the case of this clone: Other DNA sequences in this sample translate to the same CDR3. CDR3 bases: TGTGCCAGCAGCTCCGAGGATTCACCCCTCCACTTT. It translates to CASSSEDSPLHF. The genes are TRBV5-5 and TRBJ1-6; D is unresolved. Trimming took 3 bases from V and 8 from J, leaving 6 bases between them. Germline-derived CDR1 and CDR2 are SGHKS and YYEKEE (reference sequence). The CDR3 has 12 residues.

This chain joins TRBV7-8 and TRBJ2-1, with 15 bases lining up with TRBD2. Germline CDR1 SGHVS, CDR2 FQNEAQ. The CDR3 has 17 amino acids. V shed 5 bases and J 5 bases; nucleotides not matched to a gene: 7. The CDR3 DNA follows: TGTGCCAGCAGCCTTCGGACTAGCGGGAGGGCCCACAATGAGCAGTTCTTC. It yields the protein CASSLRTSGRAHNEQFF.

The V call is TRBV4-1, the J call TRBJ1-2; TRBD1 is a possible D gene (5 bases). Germline V gives CDR1 MGHRA, CDR2 YSYEKL. This CDR3 has 15 residues. The V end lost 5 bases, the J end lost 4 bases, and 17 bases lay between the germline ends. This chain's CDR3 is CASSEGAAVGYGYTF. The DNA for the CDR3 is TGCGCCAGCAGCGAAGGGGCCGCAGTTGGCTATGGCTACACCTTC.

The rearrangement joins TRBV4-2 to TRBJ2-2; 11 bases are shared with TRBD1. The length of the CDR3 is 15 residues. V trimming: 2 bases; J trimming: 6 bases; junction bases outside the gene matches: 2. The germline V gene encodes CDR1 LGHNA and CDR2 YNFKEQ. In DNA form, the CDR3 reads TGTGCCAGCAGCCAACAGGGACAGGGGGCCGGGGAGCTGTTTTTT. Its protein product is CASSQQGQGAGELFF.

The V and J genes are TRBV27 and TRBJ2-1; possible D gene TRBD2, 5 bases. The CDR3 contains 15 residues. Per the germline V gene, CDR1 is MNHEY and CDR2 is SMNVEV (reference sequence). The V end was cut by 7 bases, the J end by 4 bases, with 17 bases between. In DNA, the CDR3 is TGTGCCAGCACCGACCGGGGTAGTAGGTACAATGAGCAGTTCTTC. It encodes CASTDRGSRYNEQFF.

This chain joins TRBV3-1 (or the pseudogene TRBV3-2) and TRBJ2-1; no firm D call. The CDR3 loop spans 14 amino acids. Trimming left V 0 bases short and J 6 bases short, with 9 bases between. Looked up from germline, CDR1 is LGHDT and CDR2 is YNNKEL (reference sequence). This CDR3 is CASSQDVNTNEQFF. The CDR3 DNA reads TGTGCCAGCAGCCAAGATGTTAACACCAATGAGCAGTTCTTC.

The chain couples TRBV6-5 to TRBJ2-2; 10 bases agree with TRBD1. The CDR3 runs to 14 residues. J gave up 8 bases and V 6 bases, and 6 bases lay outside the gene matches. CDR1 MNHEY and CDR2 SVGAGI come from the germline V gene. DNA for the CDR3: TGTGCCAGCAGGCGACAGGGGGCTGTGGGGGAGCTGTTTTTT. Encoded protein: CASRRQGAVGELFF.

The V call is TRBV28, the J call TRBJ2-5; 14 bases match TRBD2. V shed 10 bases and J 4 bases; nucleotides not matched to a gene: 8. Per germline, CDR1 MDHEN and CDR2 SYDVKM. The CDR3 sequence is 15 residues long. The CDR3 DNA is TGTGCCATTGAGACCGGGACTAGCGGGAGAGAGACCCAGTACTTC. Translation gives CAIETGTSGRETQYF.

This clone was detected ten times or more. This rearrangement joins TRBV28 to TRBJ1-1; TRBD1 matches at 8 bases. The CDR3 consists of 14 residues. Germline lookup yields CDR1 MDHEN and CDR2 SYDVKM. V was pared by 5 bases and J by 5 bases, with 7 bases of the junction left unmatched. CDR3 sequence: CASSLTGGATEAFF. Written as DNA, the CDR3 is TGTGCCAGCAGTCTTACAGGGGGTGCAACTGAAGCTTTCTTT.

This chain joins TRBV28 and TRBJ2-1; TRBD1 matches at 7 bases. This CDR3 region has 14 residues. Unmatched junction bases numbered 11, after V lost 5 bases and J lost 10 bases. Per the germline V gene, CDR1 is MDHEN and CDR2 is SYDVKM. The CDR3 coding sequence is TGTGCCAGCAGTACCAAACAGGGGTATCGGGAGCAGTTCTTC. This encodes CASSTKQGYREQFF.

The rearrangement links TRBV6-2 or TRBV6-3 to TRBJ1-3; D call uncertain. Germline V gene lookup returns CDR1 MNHEY and CDR2 SVGEGT. This CDR3 is built from 18 residues. Between the trimmed V and J ends, which lost 2 bases and 0 bases, there was a span of 17 bases. In DNA, the CDR3 is TGTGCCAGCAGTTACCTACCCTATCCGGGTCACTCTGGAAACACCATATATTTT. This codes for CASSYLPYPGHSGNTIYF.

This clone was seen just once. This rearrangement joins TRBV19 to TRBJ1-5; no clear D. The CDR3 consists of 13 residues. Trimming cost V 5 bases and J 6 bases, with 11 bases left between them. Germline CDR1 reads LNHDA; CDR2 reads SQIVND (reference sequence). The CDR3 nucleotides read TGTGCCAGTAGTGAGGGAGTAGGTCAGCCCCAGCATTTT. Amino acids: CASSEGVGQPQHF.

V is TRBV30 and J is TRBJ2-5; 7 nucleotides match TRBD1. The junction had 14 bases not matched to a gene; V was cut back by 5 bases and J by 2 bases. Per the germline V gene, CDR1 is GTSNPN and CDR2 is SVGIG (reference sequence). There are 16 residues in the CDR3. CDR3 region: CAWGIGTGALQETQYF. The CDR3 coding sequence is TGTGCCTGGGGGATCGGAACAGGGGCCCTACAAGAGACCCAGTACTTC.

This chain connects TRBV6-5 to TRBJ2-5; D not resolved. V lost 3 bases and J 1 base, leaving 9 bases between the germline ends. This CDR3 comprises 14 residues. Germline V gene lookup returns CDR1 MNHEY and CDR2 SVGAGI. CDR3 DNA: TGTGCCAGCAGTTATGACGCGGTCCAAGAGACCCAGTACTTC. Amino acid sequence: CASSYDAVQETQYF.